This T cell receptor beta chain was captured by sequencing in a study of cytomegalovirus exposure and HLA in healthy donors (dated by TCRdb to 2016 to 2017). General notes on the study: An earlier analysis of approximately 640 of the donors reported approximately 290 Gb of sequence data and some 120 million unique TCR beta sequences from roughly 180 million T cells. The aim of the study was to test whether cataloging public T cell receptors could identify signatures of past pathogen exposure. In addition to the first cohort of 650 to 750 subjects, a separate validation cohort of 120 different subjects was used. Among roughly 400 genotyped donors of the cohort, an average of 235,054 unique TCR beta nucleotide sequences were sequenced per donor, roughly a sixth of them non-productive. A later analysis re-examined previously published TCR beta repertoires from just over 650 donors and added high-resolution HLA genotyping to investigate patterns of TCR occurrence. An earlier analysis of roughly 600 of the donors used high-throughput TCR beta sequencing to judge whether each TCR beta V gene segment behaved as functional or pseudogenic. The study used immunosequencing to profile the T cell repertoires of hundreds of subjects and linked those repertoires to cytomegalovirus serostatus. Donor age, sex, ethnicity and CMV serostatus were compiled alongside the repertoire data. Every discovery cohort repertoire had been produced on one sequencing platform. A handful of DR-DQ haplotypes were treated as single units for association and clustering because of strong linkage in the cohort. HLA typing included class I and class II loci at four-digit resolution. An early release that covered some 630 HLA-typed donors contained around 300 gigabases of sequencing data and tens of millions of unique TCR sequences. The later analysis used no new phenotypic data to find candidate immune exposures, relying instead on TCR beta sequences and their occurrence across donors. The study combined high-throughput TCR immunosequencing, statistical association of individual TCRs with disease status, and machine learning to predict cytomegalovirus infection status. Typing coverage differed by locus: A, B, C, DRB1 and DQB1 were typed in about 629-630 donors, DQA1 in about 560, DPA1 in 600 to 610, and DPB1 in 472. A later genetic analysis used genome-wide SNP genotypes for 398 of the 666 donors, treating that subset as a discovery cohort. Among the roughly 410 genotyped donors, about 85% belonged to the genetic ancestry cluster associated with self-reported Caucasian donors. Paper-wide results and their limitations: A later analysis associated around 16,000 TCR beta sequences with specific HLA alleles at a false discovery rate of 0.05. Because some donors lacked HLA typing at each locus, the association tests relied only on the typed subset. In an earlier analysis of around 600 of the donors, most TCR beta V segments appeared in productive rearrangements about 87% or about 30% of the time, broadly matching IMGT annotations. When HLA alleles, especially DR and DQ, strongly co-occurred, attributing TCR associations to individual alleles was difficult. In a later genetic analysis, fewer N-insertions in productive TCRs were reported among donors in an Asian-associated ancestry cluster than the roughly 670-donor mean. Correlated functional status among segregating V segments might reflect linkage disequilibrium, but an unknown experimental factor could not be ruled out. A later analysis found that TCR association rates varied across HLA loci, with DRB1 alleles showing the most associated TCRs and HLA-C alleles the fewest. The authors suggested that the approach could potentially be extended to other disease states and immunological phenotypes. In a later analysis, most CMV-associated TCR beta chains were found to appear HLA-restricted, with HLA associations seemingly driven largely by CMV exposure. Three of the identified cytomegalovirus-associated TCR beta chains were confirmed in vitro to be specific for cytomegalovirus antigens. In a later genetic analysis, a missense DCLRE1C variant was associated with V-gene and J-gene trimming of TCR beta chains, and the association was replicated in an independent cohort. While some public TCRs were present in many individuals, most TCR sequences turned up only very rarely across donors. Some IMGT-functional V segments, including TRBV6-2 and TRBV6-3, could not be distinguished by the 87-base-pair reads and were therefore excluded. The sequencing pipeline was judged likely to have produced a cluster of highly shared sequence variants as a technical artifact. According to a later analysis, parvovirus B19, influenza, CMV and Epstein-Barr virus appeared linked to several top co-occurrence clusters. CMV serostatus was the only immune exposure information available for the cohort. The study listed 150 to 200 TCR beta chains as associated with cytomegalovirus. The presence/absence analyses assumed that sequencing depth was roughly uniform across donors, and that assumption may not be true. The classifier was reported to diagnose cytomegalovirus status with high specificity and sensitivity in both the original and validation cohorts. In a later analysis, HLA-associated TCR beta chains showed more clonal expansion and lower generation probabilities than non-associated chains that were equally common. Only TCR beta chains were sequenced in this cohort, and the absence of alpha or paired-chain data limited detectable features. A further reported finding was that TCR beta sequences accurately predicted the HLA-A and HLA-B alleles for most subjects in the first cohort. The earlier analysis of 587 of the donors excluded around 17 rarely observed V segments, including chromosome 9 orphons, because counts were too low.

The germline V gene specifies SGHRS as CDR1 and YFSETQ as CDR2. Measured from the cysteine to the phenylalanine, the CDR3 is 15 residues long. The entry retains the CDR3 DNA only, 45 bases that are in frame from base 1. The cohort comprised around 690 healthy bone marrow donors. Cohort members were all nominally healthy when sampled, although unrecorded immune exposures were likely present. The donor was CMV seropositive and was included in the group of 300 or so seropositive cohort members. Each donor provided a peripheral blood sample, and peripheral blood mononuclear cells were used for TCR beta sequencing. The Qiagen DNeasy Blood Extraction Kit was used to extract genomic DNA from the blood cell samples. The library was obtained by the immunoSEQ multiplex PCR assay. The multiplex PCR relied on a mix of 60 forward primers for TCR Vbeta segments and 13 reverse primers for TCR Jbeta segments. A multiplex PCR assay on genomic DNA amplified the CDR3 region of rearranged TCR beta genes. The amplified TCR beta libraries were sequenced on the Illumina HiSeq System as 87-base-pair reads. Per the source publication's procedure: A later analysis counted tens of millions of unique TCR beta chains across the 700 or so repertoires, and some 11 million of these chains were shared by at least two donors. To remove PCR and sequencing errors, raw reads were error-corrected and collapsed into unique sequences using a nearest-neighbor algorithm that merged closely related sequences. To assign V, D and J gene segments, CDR3 sequences were aligned to IMGT reference sequences. For a sequence to be retained, a match of at least six nucleotides to both a V gene segment and a J gene segment was required. A rearrangement counted as productive if the CDR3 had no stop codons and remained in frame with V and J, and every other rearrangement counted as non-productive. CDR3 was defined according to IMGT convention as the region running from the second conserved V-encoded cysteine to the conserved J-encoded phenylalanine. The earlier analysis of some 580 of the donors excluded any sequence lacking an unambiguous match to a single V gene segment. In an earlier analysis of approximately 610 of the donors, V segments were called functional above 56.7% productive rearrangements and were called segregating when the between-donor standard deviation exceeded 5%. A statistical classification framework was built for diagnosing cytomegalovirus status from the catalog of TCR beta chain sequences. V and J gene assignment, in a later analysis, came from comparing TCR nucleotide sequences with IMGT/GENE-DB human TR gene sequences. The TCRdist pipeline was used in a later analysis to assign CDR3 sequences and most-parsimonious VDJ recombination scenarios. In a later analysis, each TCR beta chain was defined by its CDR3 amino acid sequence together with its V-gene family, and reads lacking a unique V-gene family were excluded. In a later analysis, 550 to 650 highly shared, low-generation-probability nucleotide sequences were removed to address suspected cross-contamination and a sequencing artifact. For each public chain, a later analysis derived a clonal expansion index from normalized ranks of inferred template counts within each repertoire. Generation probabilities in a later analysis came from a VDJ recombination model fitted to out-of-frame rearrangements, and those results were checked against IGoR. A later analysis scored TCR-TCR, TCR-HLA and TCR-CMV co-occurrence with hypergeometric tests, applying a repertoire-size bias correction to TCR pairs. To estimate false discovery rates, a later analysis permuted the HLA or CMV assignments 20 times. In a later analysis, co-occurring TCRs were grouped using DBSCAN, and TCRdist sequence similarity was added for clustering within HLA-allele-positive subsets. Co-occurrence clustering excluded repertoires with fewer than 30,000 or more than 120,000 public chains, plus five with anomalous nucleotide sharing. The immuneACCESS repertoire file appears here via TCRdb, limited to in-frame rearrangements. These files lack a portion of the clones; in checked studies, under half of the deficit traces to unresolved V genes, and the cause of the others is not known. V, J and clone size reflect that table, while D and trimming were determined from the DNA. In this sample the table shows 90,000 or so clones, around 76% of which occur a single time. Around 9.1% of the sample comes from the top ten.

A word on this clone: Its binding antigen is unknown. No base quality values were provided; no much bigger clone lies one nucleotide off.

The sample taken for sequencing was PBMCs. The chain employs TRBV5-1 and TRBJ2-5, with TRBD1 as a weak D call on 5 bases. The J call may be incorrect, as the DNA end agrees better with TRBJ2-7. The receptor's source is a young man in good health and CMV-seropositive. The CDR3 region has the sequence CASSLGQTITYEQYF. The nucleotide sequence reads TGCGCCAGCAGCTTGGGACAGACAATAACCTACGAGCAGTACTTC.